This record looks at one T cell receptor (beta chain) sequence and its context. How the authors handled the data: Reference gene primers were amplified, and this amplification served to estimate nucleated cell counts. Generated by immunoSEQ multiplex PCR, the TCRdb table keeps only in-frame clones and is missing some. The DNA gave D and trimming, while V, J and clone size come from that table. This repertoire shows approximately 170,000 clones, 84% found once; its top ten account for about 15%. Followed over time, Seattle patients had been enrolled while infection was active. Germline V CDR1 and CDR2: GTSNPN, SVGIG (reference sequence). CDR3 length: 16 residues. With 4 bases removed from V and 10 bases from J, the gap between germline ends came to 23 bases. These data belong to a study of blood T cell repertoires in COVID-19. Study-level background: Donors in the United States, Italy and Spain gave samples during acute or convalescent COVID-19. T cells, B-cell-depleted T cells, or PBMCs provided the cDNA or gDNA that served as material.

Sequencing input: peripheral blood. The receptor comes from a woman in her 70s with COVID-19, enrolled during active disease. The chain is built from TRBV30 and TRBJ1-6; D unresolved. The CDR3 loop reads CAWTFGVREDGSPLHF. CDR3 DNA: TGTGCCTGGACGTTCGGGGTGAGGGAGGATGGGTCACCCCTCCACTTT. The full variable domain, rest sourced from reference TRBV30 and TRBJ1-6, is SQTIHQWPATLVQPVGSPLSLECTVEGTSNPNLYWYRQAAGRGLQLLFYSVGIGQISSEVPQNLSASRPQDRQFILSSKKLLLSDSGFYLCAWTFGVREDGSPLHFGNGTRLTVT.